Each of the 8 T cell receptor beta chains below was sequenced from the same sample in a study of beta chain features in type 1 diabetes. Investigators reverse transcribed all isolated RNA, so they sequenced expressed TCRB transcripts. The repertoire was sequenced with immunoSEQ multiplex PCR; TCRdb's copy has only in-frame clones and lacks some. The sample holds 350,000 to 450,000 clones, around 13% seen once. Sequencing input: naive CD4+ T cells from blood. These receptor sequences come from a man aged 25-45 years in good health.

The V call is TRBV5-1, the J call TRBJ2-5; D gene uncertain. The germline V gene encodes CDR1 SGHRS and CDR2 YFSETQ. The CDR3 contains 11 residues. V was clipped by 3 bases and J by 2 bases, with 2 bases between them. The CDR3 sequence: CASSWQETQYF. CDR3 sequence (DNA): TGCGCCAGCAGCTGGCAAGAGACCCAGTACTTC.

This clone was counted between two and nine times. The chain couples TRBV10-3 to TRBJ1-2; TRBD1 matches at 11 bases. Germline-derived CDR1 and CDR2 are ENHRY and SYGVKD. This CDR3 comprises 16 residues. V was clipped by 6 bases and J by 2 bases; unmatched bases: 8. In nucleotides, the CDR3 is TGTGCCATCAGCACGGGACAGGGGGTAGCGAACTATGGCTACACCTTC. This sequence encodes CAISTGQGVANYGYTF.

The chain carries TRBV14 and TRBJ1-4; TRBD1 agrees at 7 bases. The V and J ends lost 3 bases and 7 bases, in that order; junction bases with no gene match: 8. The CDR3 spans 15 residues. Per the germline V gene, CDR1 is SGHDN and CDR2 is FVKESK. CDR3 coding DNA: TGTGCCAGCAGCCAGGGGACAGCGGTCGGTGAAAAACTGTTTTTT. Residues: CASSQGTAVGEKLFF.

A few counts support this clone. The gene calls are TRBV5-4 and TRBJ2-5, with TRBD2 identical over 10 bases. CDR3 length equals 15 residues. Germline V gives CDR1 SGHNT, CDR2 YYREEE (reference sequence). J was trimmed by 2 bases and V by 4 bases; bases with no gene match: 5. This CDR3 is CASSPHSGRQETQYF. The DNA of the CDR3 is TGTGCCAGCAGCCCCCATAGCGGGAGGCAAGAGACCCAGTACTTC.

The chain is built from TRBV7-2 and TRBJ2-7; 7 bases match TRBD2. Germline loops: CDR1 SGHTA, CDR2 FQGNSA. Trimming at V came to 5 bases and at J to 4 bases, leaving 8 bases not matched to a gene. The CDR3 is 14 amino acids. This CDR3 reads CASSPRAGEYEQYV. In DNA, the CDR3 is TGTGCCAGCAGCCCCCGCGCGGGAGAGTACGAGCAGTACGTC.

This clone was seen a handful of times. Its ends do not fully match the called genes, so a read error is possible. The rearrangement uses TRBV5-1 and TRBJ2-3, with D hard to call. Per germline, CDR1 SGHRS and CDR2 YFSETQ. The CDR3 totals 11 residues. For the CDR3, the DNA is TGCGCCAGCACCTTGACAGATACGCAGTATTTT. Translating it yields CASTLTDTQYF. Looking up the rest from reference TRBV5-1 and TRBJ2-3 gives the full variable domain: KAGVTQTPRYLIKTRGQQVTLSCSPISGHRSVSWYQQTPGQGLQFLFEYFSETQRNKGNFPGRFSGRQFSNSRSEMNVSTLELGDSALYLCASTLTDTQYFGPGTRLTVL.

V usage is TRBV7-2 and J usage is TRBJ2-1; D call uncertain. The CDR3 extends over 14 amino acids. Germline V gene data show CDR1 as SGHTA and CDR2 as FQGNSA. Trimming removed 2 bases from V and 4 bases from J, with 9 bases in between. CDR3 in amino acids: CASSLRYEYNEQFF. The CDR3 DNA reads TGTGCCAGCAGCTTAAGGTACGAGTACAATGAGCAGTTCTTC.

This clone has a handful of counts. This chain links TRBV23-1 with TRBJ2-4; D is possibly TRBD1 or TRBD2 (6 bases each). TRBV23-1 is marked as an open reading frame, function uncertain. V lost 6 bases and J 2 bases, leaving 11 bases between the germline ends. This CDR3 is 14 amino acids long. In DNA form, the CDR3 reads TGCGCCAGCAGGCAGGGGAGGACCAAAAACATTCAGTACTTC. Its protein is CASRQGRTKNIQYF.